These 2 T cell receptor beta chains were sequenced from one sample in a study of blood T cells in healthy people across ages. It was with a sample-barcoded 5' primer and a J-beta primer mix that a second PCR of roughly 7 to 12 cycles was run. A single record per CDR3 protein comes from TCRdb applying MiXCR to the 5' RACE reads. This sample yields around 1.7 million distinct CDR3 sequences, of which 28% are seen a single time; roughly 8.2% belongs to the top ten. Sequencing was performed on blood. The source of these receptors is a woman aged 30 to 39 in good health.

This clonotype has a handful of counts. The genes are TRBV6-6 and TRBJ2-3; the match to TRBD2 covers 12 bases. V shed 6 bases and J 6 bases; nucleotides not matched to a gene: 7. The CDR3 runs to 15 residues. CDR1 is MNHNY, CDR2 SVGAGI, per germline (reference sequence). DNA for the CDR3: TGTGCCAGCAGCCATCTAGCGGGAGGGTGGGATACGCAGTATTTT. Its translation: CASSHLAGGWDTQYF.

This clonotype was counted many times. The rearrangement uses TRBV20-1 and TRBJ2-1; D gene ambiguous. In germline, CDR1 is DFQATT, CDR2 SNEGSKA (reference sequence). Between the trimmed V and J ends, which lost 6 bases and 9 bases, there was a span of 27 bases. This CDR3 is built from 16 residues. CDR3 nucleotide sequence: TGCAGTGCCCGTGTAATTGCCCCTGGGATAGAGTCTGAGCAGTTCTTC. This gives the protein CSARVIAPGIESEQFF.